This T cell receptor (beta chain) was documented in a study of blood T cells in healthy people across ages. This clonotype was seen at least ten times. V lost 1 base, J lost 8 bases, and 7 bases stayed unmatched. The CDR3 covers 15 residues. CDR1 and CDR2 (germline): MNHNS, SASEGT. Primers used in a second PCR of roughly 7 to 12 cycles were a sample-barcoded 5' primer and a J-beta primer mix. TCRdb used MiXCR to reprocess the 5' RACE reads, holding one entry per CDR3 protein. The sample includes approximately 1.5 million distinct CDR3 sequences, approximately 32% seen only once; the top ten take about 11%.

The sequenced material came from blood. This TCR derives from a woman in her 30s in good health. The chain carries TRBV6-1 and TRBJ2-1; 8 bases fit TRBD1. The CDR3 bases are TGTGCCAGCAGTGAAGGGCAGGGGGCTTGGGATGAGCAGTTCTTC. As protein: CASSEGQGAWDEQFF.